This T cell receptor beta chain was observed in a study of cytomegalovirus exposure and HLA in healthy donors. Assay: immunoSEQ multiplex PCR; the TCRdb copy retains only in-frame clones and omits some. The sample carries a few hundred thousand clones, approximately 88% recorded once. Germline assignment: CDR1 SGHDN and CDR2 FVKESK. The CDR3 length is 14 residues. The V end lost 1 base, the J end lost 4 bases, and 11 bases lay between the germline ends. The chain joins TRBV14 to TRBJ2-7; D is perhaps TRBD2 (5 bases). The clonotype comes from a woman in her twenties or thirties in good health and CMV-seropositive. The sample was PBMCs. The CDR3 coding sequence is TGTGCCAGCAGCCAAGTTGGGAGCGGTTACGAGCAGTACTTC. Amino acids: CASSQVGSGYEQYF. The full variable domain, rest sourced from reference TRBV14 and TRBJ2-7, is EAGVTQFPSHSVIEKGQTVTLRCDPISGHDNLYWYRRVMGKEIKFLLHFVKESKQDESGMPNNRFLAERTGGTYSTLKVQPAELEDSGVYFCASSQVGSGYEQYFGPGTRLTVT.